The T cell receptor beta chain described here comes from a study of blood T cell repertoires in COVID-19. Overall study context: Sites across the United States, Italy and Spain contributed samples from acute and convalescent COVID-19.

In the authors' workflow: Amplification with reference gene primers provided the estimates of nucleated cell counts. Profiling relied on immunoSEQ multiplex PCR, and the TCRdb table lists in-frame clones only, not all of them. The V and J calls and the clone size are those of that table, but D and trimming were determined from the DNA. The table shows 100,000 to 150,000 clones, with 87% occurring only once. Germline V lookup: CDR1 MGHRA, CDR2 YSYEKL. The CDR3 totals 13 residues. Trimming pared 4 bases from V and 4 bases from J, leaving 10 bases between. The receptor comes from a woman in her sixties with acute or convalescent COVID-19. The chain is built from TRBV4-1 and TRBJ1-1; the D gene is possibly TRBD1 (5 bases). Sequencing was done on a sample of peripheral blood. CDR3 sequence (DNA): TGCGCCAGCAGCCGGGCCCAGGGCACTGAAGCTTTCTTT. This sequence encodes CASSRAQGTEAFF.